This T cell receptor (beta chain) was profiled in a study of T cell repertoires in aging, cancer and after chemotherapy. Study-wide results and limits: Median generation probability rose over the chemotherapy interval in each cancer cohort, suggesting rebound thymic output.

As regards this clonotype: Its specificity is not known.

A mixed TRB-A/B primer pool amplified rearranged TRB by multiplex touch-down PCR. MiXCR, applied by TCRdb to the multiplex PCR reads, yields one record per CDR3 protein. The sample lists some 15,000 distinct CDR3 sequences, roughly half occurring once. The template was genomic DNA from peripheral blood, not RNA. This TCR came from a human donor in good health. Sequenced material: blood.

The CDR3 loop reads CASQAGTDTGELFF. The CDR3 nucleotides read TGTGCCAGCCAAGCCGGGACCGACACCGGGGAGCTGTTTTTT. The genes are TRBV6-1 and TRBJ2-2; D possibly matches TRBD1 or TRBD2 (5 bases each). Germline V CDR1 and CDR2: MNHNS, SASEGT. CDR3 length: 14 amino acids. Trimming took 8 bases from V and 3 from J, leaving 13 bases between them.